Given below is one T cell receptor (beta chain) in context. The protocol was immunoSEQ multiplex PCR, while the TCRdb copy is restricted to in-frame clones and leaves out a portion. This table holds about 110,000 clones, 70% to 80% found once. The data derive from a study of blood T cell repertoires in COVID-19. On the study more broadly: Acute-phase and convalescent COVID-19 samples originated in the United States, Italy and Spain.

The ends were cut back, 6 bases at V and 6 bases at J, with 17 bases in the middle. The CDR3 loop spans 15 amino acids. Looked up from germline, CDR1 is KGHSH and CDR2 is LQKENI. Sample: peripheral blood. V gene TRBV18 combines with J gene TRBJ1-4, with D possibly TRBD1 on 6 matching bases. The sequence came from a human donor with acute or convalescent COVID-19. The donor label of this sample is uncertain. CDR3 in amino acids: CASSAVSGADEKLFF. In DNA, the CDR3 is TGTGCCAGCTCCGCGGTTTCAGGGGCAGATGAAAAACTGTTTTTT.